This TCR beta chain was obtained from a study of control samples from healthy donors and cancer patients. This clone was seen only once. A read error may produce the germline difference seen at one junction end. TCRdb keeps only in-frame clones here, not all; method: immunoSEQ multiplex PCR. The sample consists of roughly 73,000 clones, approximately 80% of them appearing once. The CDR3 consists of 16 residues. Germline CDR1 SGHRS, CDR2 YFSETQ. The chain has TRBV5-1 and TRBJ1-3; a possible D gene is TRBD1 (5 bases). Sequencing was performed on blood. This receptor was taken from a man aged 45-65 years in good health. The CDR3 nucleotides read TGCGCCAGCAGCTTGGGACAGACCACCCCTGGAACCACCATATATTTT. It specifies CASSLGQTTPGTTIYF.